A selection of T cell receptor beta chains follows, all from one sample in a study of shared clonotypes between healthy human individuals. Produced via immunoSEQ multiplex PCR; TCRdb's table is partial and in-frame only. The repertoire holds about 1.5 million clones, with roughly 98% as singletons. Material for sequencing was naive CD4+ T cells sorted from blood. The receptors stem from a man under 40 in good health. Both conserved end residues are part of each CDR3. A D gene is named only where the DNA matches it firmly. A clone size is listed for some rows: how often the clone was seen (once, few, many), or a class if it is expanded.

V	size	D	J	DNA	CDR3
TRBV11-2	NA	NA	TRBJ2-7	TGTGCCACCCGTGCGGGAACTTACGAGCAGTACTTC	CATRAGTYEQYF
TRBV4-1	NA	NA	TRBJ1-2	TGCGCCAGCAGCCAAACCATGGACAGAAGCCTCTATGGCTACACCTTC	CASSQTMDRSLYGYTF
TRBV28	NA	NA	TRBJ1-5	TGTGCCAGCAGTTTCTGGGGGGGGCAGGGCTTAAATCAGCCCCAGCATTTT	CASSFWGGQGLNQPQHF
TRBV5-1	NA	TRBD2	TRBJ2-4	TGCGCCAGCAGCTTGGAGAGCGGGACAAACATTCAGTACTTC	CASSLESGTNIQYF
TRBV5-1	NA	NA	TRBJ2-4	TGCGCCAGCAGCGAGGGAAGGGCAGCAAACATTCAGTACTTC	CASSEGRAANIQYF
TRBV7-9	NA	NA	TRBJ2-3	TGTGCCAGCAGCCGGGGACTTTCCTACACAGATACGCAGTATTTT	CASSRGLSYTDTQYF
TRBV5-1	NA	TRBD2	TRBJ2-7	TGCGCCAGCAGCCTGGGGACTATTTCCTACGAGCAGTACTTC	CASSLGTISYEQYF
TRBV9	NA	NA	TRBJ2-3	TGTGCCAGCAGCGTAAAACCCGCTTATAGCACAGATACGCAGTATTTT	CASSVKPAYSTDTQYF
TRBV29-1	NA	NA	TRBJ2-3	TGCAGCGTTGATACAGGAACAGATACGCAGTATTTT	CSVDTGTDTQYF
TRBV5-1	NA	TRBD1	TRBJ2-3	TGCGCCAGCACTAGTGTACCGGGACAGGGAGCAGATACGCAGTATTTT	CASTSVPGQGADTQYF
TRBV30	NA	NA	TRBJ2-3	TGTGCCTGGACCAAATACTCGACTAGCACAGATACGCAGTATTTT	CAWTKYSTSTDTQYF
TRBV5-1	once	NA	TRBJ2-2	TGCGCCAGCAGCTTGGACTTCGGGAGTGTAATCGGGGAGCTGTTTTTT	CASSLDFGSVIGELFF
TRBV5-1	NA	TRBD2	TRBJ2-7	TGCGCCAGCAGCTTGGTTTTAGCGGGAGCCCACGAGCAGTACTTC	CASSLVLAGAHEQYF
TRBV20-1	NA	NA	TRBJ2-7	TGCAGTGCTAGATACCCCCATGGGCAGTACTTC	CSARYPHGQYF
TRBV11-2	NA	NA	TRBJ2-6	TGTGCCAGCAGCTTAATCCTGGGCGGTAACTCTGGGGCCAACGTCCTGACTTTC	CASSLILGGNSGANVLTF
TRBV6-1	NA	TRBD1	TRBJ2-7	TGTGCCAGCAGTGAAGCAGGACAGGGGTTAGTGAATGTAAACTACGAGCAGTACTTC	CASSEAGQGLVNVNYEQYF
TRBV5-4	NA	NA	TRBJ2-3	TGTGCCAGCAGCTTACAGGGACCAGATACGCAGTATTTT	CASSLQGPDTQYF
TRBV5-6	NA	TRBD1	TRBJ1-1	TGTGCCAGCAGCCCCGACAGGGGAAGAAGGAGCACTGAAGCTTTCTTT	CASSPDRGRRSTEAFF
TRBV10-2	NA	NA	TRBJ1-4	TGCGCCAGCAGTGAGGCAGGACCAAAACTGTTTTTT	CASSEAGPKLFF
TRBV28	NA	TRBD2	TRBJ2-3	TGTGCCAGCAGTACCCTGGGACTAGCGGGAGGGGCAGGAGATACGCAGTATTTT	CASSTLGLAGGAGDTQYF
TRBV2	NA	NA	TRBJ1-5	TGTGCCAGCAGTAGGGAGGTGAATCAGCCCCAGCATTTT	CASSREVNQPQHF
TRBV19	NA	NA	TRBJ1-2	TGTGCCAGTAGTACCGCGGGACTTTGGACCTATGGCTACACCTTC	CASSTAGLWTYGYTF
TRBV25-1	NA	NA	TRBJ1-4	TGTGCCAGCAGTGAAGTTGAAAAACTGTTTTTT	CASSEVEKLFF
TRBV9	NA	TRBD2	TRBJ2-7	TGTGCCAGCAGCGCATCCACCGGGACTAGCGGGAGTCCGGGCTCCTACGAGCAGTACTTC	CASSASTGTSGSPGSYEQYF
TRBV2	few	TRBD1	TRBJ1-4	TGTGCCAGCAAGCCGACAGGGGTCGAAAAACTGTTTTTT	CASKPTGVEKLFF
TRBV5-1	NA	NA	TRBJ1-1	TGCGCCAGCAGCTTGTCAGGACAGATGAACACTGAAGCTTTCTTT	CASSLSGQMNTEAFF
TRBV28	NA	TRBD2	TRBJ2-7	TGTGCCAGCGGGAGGACTAGCGGGAGGGCCACCTACGGGCAGTACTTC	CASGRTSGRATYGQYF